The clone carrying this T cell receptor (beta chain) has a single count. What it binds is unknown. This sample is part of a study of T cell responses to AZD1222 COVID-19 vaccine. Study-level points and caveats: Spike-wide coverage was observed for vaccine-associated CD4 TCRs, with dominant responses at 160-218 and 743-854.

Only in-frame clones appear in the TCRdb table, and some are missing; sequencing was by immunoSEQ multiplex PCR. The table lists about 180,000 clones, 75% to 90% of them singletons. The CDR3 sequence is 13 residues long. Losses at the gene ends were 5 bases for V and 6 bases for J; bases not matched to a gene: 1. Germline-derived CDR1 and CDR2 are SGHVS and FQNEAQ. The clonotype originates from an adult in good health. Sequenced material: peripheral blood, taken on day 0 of AZD1222 vaccination. The rearrangement uses TRBV7-8 and TRBJ2-2; 9 bases line up with TRBD2. The CDR3 sequence: CASSRGGAGELFF. The CDR3 DNA reads as TGTGCCAGCAGCCGCGGGGGGGCCGGGGAGCTGTTTTTT.